This TCR beta chain stems from a study of OX40 agonist ivuxolimab in advanced cancers. Background on the whole study: Ivuxolimab was an agonistic, fully human IgG2 monoclonal antibody directed against OX40 (CD134), a costimulatory receptor. Intravenous ivuxolimab was administered to patients every 2 weeks at six dose levels: 0.01, 0.1, 0.3, 1.5, 3 and 10 mg/kg. Of the 50 to 55 patients in dose escalation, approximately 20 had hepatocellular carcinoma, about 15 had melanoma, 9 had renal cell carcinoma and 9 had head and neck cancer. In the dose-escalation cohort, roughly 80% of patients were male, and the mean age was approximately 60 years, with a range of about 23 to 80. Prior anti-PD-1, anti-PD-L1 or anti-CTLA-4 therapy was permitted, and checkpoint inhibitors had been received by roughly 42% of dose-escalation patients. Partial responses occurred in three dose-escalation patients: two with cutaneous melanoma and one with hepatocellular carcinoma. The purpose of peripheral TCRbeta sequencing was to test whether ivuxolimab changed TCR sequence diversity and led to clonal T-cell expansion. The paper describes the monotherapy dose-escalation part (N of about 52 patients) of the phase I trial of ivuxolimab.

In the case of this clone: The antigen this receptor binds is unknown. At one end, the junction sequence differs from germline, possibly due to a read error.

The CDR3 has 14 amino acids, counting the end cysteine and phenylalanine. Here the CDR3 DNA is all that survives: 42 bases in frame from base 1. The germline V gene gives CDR1 as MGHRA and CDR2 as YSYEKL. Patients with a history of autoimmune disease or receiving systemic immunosuppression were excluded from the trial. Peripheral blood for TCR sequencing was drawn from every dose cohort at baseline, at cycle 4 day 1 and at cycle 7 day 1. The samples were drawn from a first-in-human, open-label, multicenter phase I dose-escalation trial of ivuxolimab. Adults with locally advanced or metastatic head and neck squamous cell, hepatocellular, melanoma or renal cell carcinoma were enrolled in the trial. Before TCR sequencing, CD4+ T cells and CD8+ T cells from peripheral blood were sorted into separate populations. To sequence the TCRbeta CDR3 region, genomic DNA was isolated from the sorted cells. The immunoSEQ Assay was used for sequencing of TCRbeta CDR3 regions. The table was pulled from immuneACCESS by TCRdb, which kept in-frame rearrangements only. Such tables lose some clones; where checked, under half of the loss comes from unresolved V genes, and the rest has no known cause. This sample is represented by 70,000 to 90,000 clones; approximately 91% of them were singletons. Around 13% of the sample goes to the ten largest clones.

General study outcomes and caveats: Low levels of normalized T-cell clonal expansion were also seen in some nonresponding patients. After ivuxolimab, more expanded clones were found on average in CD8+ T cells than in CD4+ T cells. In the 0.1-3.0 mg/kg groups, partial responders were among the patients with the lowest normalized peripheral clonal expansion, particularly in CD8+ T cells. At doses from 0.1 to 3.0 mg/kg, clonal expansion was seen in both CD4+ and CD8+ blood T cells between baseline and week 6. The antigen specificity of the clonally expanded peripheral T cells was not determined.

Rearrangement joined TRBV4-1 to TRBJ2-3, and perhaps TRBD1 as D gene, on 5 matching bases. Material: CD4+ or CD8+ T cells sorted from blood, obtained in a trial of the OX40 agonist ivuxolimab. This receptor was taken from an adult with an advanced solid tumor such as melanoma, head and neck, liver or kidney cancer. The encoded CDR3 is CASTQKTGTDTQYF. In nucleotide form, the sequence is TGCGCCAGCACCCAAAAGACAGGCACAGATACGCAGTATTTT.